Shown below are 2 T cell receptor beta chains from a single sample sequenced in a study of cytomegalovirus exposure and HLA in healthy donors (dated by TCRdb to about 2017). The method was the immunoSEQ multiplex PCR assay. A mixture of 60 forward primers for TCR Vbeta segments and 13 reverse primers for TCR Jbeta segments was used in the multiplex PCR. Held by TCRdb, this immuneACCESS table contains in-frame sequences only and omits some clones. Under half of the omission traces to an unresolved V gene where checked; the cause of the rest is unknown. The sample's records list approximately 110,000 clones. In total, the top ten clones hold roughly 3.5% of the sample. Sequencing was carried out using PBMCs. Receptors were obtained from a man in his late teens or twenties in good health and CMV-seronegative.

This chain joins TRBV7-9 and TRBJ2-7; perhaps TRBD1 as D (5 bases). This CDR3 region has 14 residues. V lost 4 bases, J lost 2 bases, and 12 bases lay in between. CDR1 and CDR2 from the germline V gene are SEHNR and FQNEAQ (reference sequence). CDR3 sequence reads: CASSSPGHPYEQYF. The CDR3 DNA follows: TGTGCCAGCAGCTCTCCTGGACACCCCTACGAGCAGTACTTC.

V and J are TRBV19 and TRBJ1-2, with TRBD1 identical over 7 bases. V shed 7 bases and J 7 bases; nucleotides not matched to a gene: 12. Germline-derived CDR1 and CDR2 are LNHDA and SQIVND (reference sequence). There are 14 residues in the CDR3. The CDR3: CASTLQGYIGGYTF. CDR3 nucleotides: TGTGCCAGTACGCTACAGGGGTACATCGGTGGCTACACCTTC.